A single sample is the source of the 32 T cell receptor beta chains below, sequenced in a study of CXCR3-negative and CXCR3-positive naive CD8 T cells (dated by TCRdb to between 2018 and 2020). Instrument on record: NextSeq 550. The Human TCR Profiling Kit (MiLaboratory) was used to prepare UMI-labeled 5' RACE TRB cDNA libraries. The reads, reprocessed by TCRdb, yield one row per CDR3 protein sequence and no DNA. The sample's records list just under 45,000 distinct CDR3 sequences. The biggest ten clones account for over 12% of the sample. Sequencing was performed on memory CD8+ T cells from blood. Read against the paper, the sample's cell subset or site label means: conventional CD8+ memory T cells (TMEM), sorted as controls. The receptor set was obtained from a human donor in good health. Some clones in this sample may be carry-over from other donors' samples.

This chain's CDR3 is CASSQRANPYEQYF. This chain joins TRBV7-6 and TRBJ2-7; the D call from TCRdb, TRBD2, cannot be confirmed without DNA. The CDR3 runs 14 residues. Germline loops: CDR1 SGHVS, CDR2 FNYEAQ.

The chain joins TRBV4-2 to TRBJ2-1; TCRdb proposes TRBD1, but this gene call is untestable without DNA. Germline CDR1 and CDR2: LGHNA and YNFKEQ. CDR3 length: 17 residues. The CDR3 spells CASSQDRAGTGYNEQFF.

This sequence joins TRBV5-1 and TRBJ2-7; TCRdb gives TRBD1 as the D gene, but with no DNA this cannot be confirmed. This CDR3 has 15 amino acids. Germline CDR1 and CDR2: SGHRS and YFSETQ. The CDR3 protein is CASSLGAGSSYEQYF.

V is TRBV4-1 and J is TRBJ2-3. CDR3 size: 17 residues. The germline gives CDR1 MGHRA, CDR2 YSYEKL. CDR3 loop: CASSQDSASVSTDTQYF.

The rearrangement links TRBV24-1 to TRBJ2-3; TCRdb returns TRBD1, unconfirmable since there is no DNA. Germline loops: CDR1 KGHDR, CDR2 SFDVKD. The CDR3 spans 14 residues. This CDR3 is CATSDPGVTDTQYF.

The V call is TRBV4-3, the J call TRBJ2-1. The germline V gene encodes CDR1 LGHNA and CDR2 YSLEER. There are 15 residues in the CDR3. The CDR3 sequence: CASSQDLGTYNEQFF.

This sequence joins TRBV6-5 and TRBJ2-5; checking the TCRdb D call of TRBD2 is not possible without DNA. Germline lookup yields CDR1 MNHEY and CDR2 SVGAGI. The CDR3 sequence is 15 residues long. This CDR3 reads CASSKLAGEGETQYF.

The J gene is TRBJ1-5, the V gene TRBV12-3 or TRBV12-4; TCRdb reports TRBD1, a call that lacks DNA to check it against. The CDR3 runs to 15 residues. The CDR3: CASSLGRGSNQPQHF.

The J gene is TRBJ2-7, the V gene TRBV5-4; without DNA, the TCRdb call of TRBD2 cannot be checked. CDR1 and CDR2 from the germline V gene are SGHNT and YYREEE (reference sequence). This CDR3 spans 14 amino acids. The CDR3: CASSLGTSRIEQYF.

The CDR3 sequence is CSVEFEWGTQYF. The chain uses TRBV29-1 and TRBJ2-5. The CDR3 runs 12 residues. The germline V gene has CDR1 SQVTM and CDR2 ANQGSEA.

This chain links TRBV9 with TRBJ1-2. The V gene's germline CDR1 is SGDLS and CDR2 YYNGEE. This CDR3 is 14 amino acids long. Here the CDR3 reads CASSVDGENYGYTF.

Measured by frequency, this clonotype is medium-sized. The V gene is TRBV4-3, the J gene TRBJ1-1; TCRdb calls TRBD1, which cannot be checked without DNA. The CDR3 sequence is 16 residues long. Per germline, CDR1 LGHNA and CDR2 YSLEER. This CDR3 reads CASSQDPGTGGTEAFF.

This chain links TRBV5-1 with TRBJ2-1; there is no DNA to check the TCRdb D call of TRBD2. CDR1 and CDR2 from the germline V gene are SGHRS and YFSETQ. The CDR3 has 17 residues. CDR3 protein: CASSLLAGVGSYNEQFF.

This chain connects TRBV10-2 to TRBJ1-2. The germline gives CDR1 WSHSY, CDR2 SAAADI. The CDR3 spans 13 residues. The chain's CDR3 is CASSDQPNYGYTF.

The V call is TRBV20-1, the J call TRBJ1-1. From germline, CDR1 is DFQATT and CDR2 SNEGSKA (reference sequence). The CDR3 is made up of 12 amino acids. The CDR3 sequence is CSARVMETEAFF.

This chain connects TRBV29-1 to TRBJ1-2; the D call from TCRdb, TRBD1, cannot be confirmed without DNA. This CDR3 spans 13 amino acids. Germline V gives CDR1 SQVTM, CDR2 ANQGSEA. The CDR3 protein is CSAETGTGPGYTF.

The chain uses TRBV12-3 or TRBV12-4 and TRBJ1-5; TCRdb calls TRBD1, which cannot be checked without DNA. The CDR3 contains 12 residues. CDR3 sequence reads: CASSKDGGPQHF.

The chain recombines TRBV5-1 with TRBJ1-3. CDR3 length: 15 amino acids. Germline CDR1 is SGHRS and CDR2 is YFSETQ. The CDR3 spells CASSSGRNSGNTIYF.

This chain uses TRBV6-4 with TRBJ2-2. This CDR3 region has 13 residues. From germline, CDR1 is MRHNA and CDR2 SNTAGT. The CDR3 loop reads CASSEKNTGELFF.

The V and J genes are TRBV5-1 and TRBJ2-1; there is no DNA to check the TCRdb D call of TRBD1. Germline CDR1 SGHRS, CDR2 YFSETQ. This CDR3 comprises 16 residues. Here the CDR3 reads CASSLARAGDYNEQFF.

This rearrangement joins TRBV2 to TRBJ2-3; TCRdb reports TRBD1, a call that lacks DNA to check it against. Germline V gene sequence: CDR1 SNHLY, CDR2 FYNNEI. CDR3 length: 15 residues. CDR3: CASSLTASSTDTQYF.

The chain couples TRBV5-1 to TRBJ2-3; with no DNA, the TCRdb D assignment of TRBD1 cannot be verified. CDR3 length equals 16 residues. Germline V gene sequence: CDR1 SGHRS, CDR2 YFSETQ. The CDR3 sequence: CASSFGPRESTDTQYF.

CDR3 sequence: CASTPSIRNQPQHF. The chain carries TRBV27 and TRBJ1-5. CDR3 length: 14 residues. Germline CDR1 MNHEY, CDR2 SMNVEV (reference sequence).

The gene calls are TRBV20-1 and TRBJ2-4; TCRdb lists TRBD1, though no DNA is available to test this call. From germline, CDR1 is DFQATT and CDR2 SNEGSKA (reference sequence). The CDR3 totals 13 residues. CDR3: CSAVDRGLDIQYF.

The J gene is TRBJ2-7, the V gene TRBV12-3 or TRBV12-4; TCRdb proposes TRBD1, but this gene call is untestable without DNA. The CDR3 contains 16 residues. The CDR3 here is CASSLPTGGGTYEQYF.

The CDR3 here is CSVELRGTRRETQYF. V is TRBV29-1 and J is TRBJ2-5; there is no DNA to check the TCRdb D call of TRBD1. The germline CDR1 and CDR2 sequences are SQVTM and ANQGSEA. This CDR3 has 15 residues.

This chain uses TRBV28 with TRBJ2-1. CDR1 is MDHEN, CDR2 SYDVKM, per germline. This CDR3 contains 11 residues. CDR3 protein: CASSFNYEQFF.

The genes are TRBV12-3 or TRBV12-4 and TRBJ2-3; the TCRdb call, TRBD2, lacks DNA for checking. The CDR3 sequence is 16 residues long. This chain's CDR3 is CASSSEWEWGTDTQYF.

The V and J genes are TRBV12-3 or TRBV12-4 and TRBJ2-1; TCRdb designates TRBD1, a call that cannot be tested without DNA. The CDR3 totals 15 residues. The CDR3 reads CASSLSGGPYNEQFF.

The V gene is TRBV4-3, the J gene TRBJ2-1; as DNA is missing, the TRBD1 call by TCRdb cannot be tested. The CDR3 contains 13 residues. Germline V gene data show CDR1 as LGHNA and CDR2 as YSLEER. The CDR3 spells CASSQPGVNEQFF.

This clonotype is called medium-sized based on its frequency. This CDR3 is CSVEGASSQVGEETQYF. V gene TRBV29-1 combines with J gene TRBJ2-5; TCRdb outputs TRBD2, but without DNA this stays unchecked. CDR3 length equals 17 residues. Per the germline V gene, CDR1 is SQVTM and CDR2 is ANQGSEA.

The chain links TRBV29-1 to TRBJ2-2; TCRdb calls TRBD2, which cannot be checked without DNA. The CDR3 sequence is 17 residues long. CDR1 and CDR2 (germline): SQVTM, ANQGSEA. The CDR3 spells CSVEKGTTTTNTGELFF.